This T cell receptor beta chain is from a study of cytotoxic CD8 clonotypes in ibrutinib-treated CLL. In the study overall: Overall, about 25 responses were partial and 2 complete; following median roughly six years, around 15 patients stayed remitted and roughly twelve progressed. Findings of the study overall: Clonality (at baseline) was higher than in age-matched healthy donors and tracked circulating CD8+ T-cell counts. Shared public clonotypes were rare, and on treatment they either got smaller or stayed the same. Clonality went up at the time of ibrutinib response, stayed stable in sustained remission, and later dropped back toward its baseline level at progression.

This clone was found once. What it binds is not known. Generated by immunoSEQ multiplex PCR, the TCRdb table keeps only in-frame clones and is missing some. The table lists about 40,000 clones, just over 70% of them singletons. Germline CDR1 is MNHEY and CDR2 is SMNVEV (reference sequence). Deletions cut 6 bases from V and 6 bases from J, with 9 bases between. This CDR3 is 12 amino acids long. This clonotype was sampled from a human donor with chronic lymphocytic leukemia. This sample comprised PBMCs, obtained at disease progression, from a patient treated with ibrutinib. V gene TRBV27 combines with J gene TRBJ2-1; tentative D call: TRBD1 (6 bases). CDR3 DNA sequence: TGTGCCAGCAGCTTGACAGGCAATGAGCAGTTCTTC. It translates to CASSLTGNEQFF.